This T cell receptor beta chain was documented in a study of liver allograft versus peripheral blood T cells. Study as a whole: Repertoires from peripheral blood of liver transplant recipients were compared with those inside their transplanted livers.

The germline gives CDR1 MNHEY, CDR2 SVGAGI. The CDR3 has 14 amino acids. V lost 2 bases and J 5 bases, leaving 13 bases between the germline ends. Findings and limits, study-wide: Peripheral blood reportedly held T cell receptor repertoires that differed from those inside liver allografts.

Note on this clonotype: Its antigen is still unknown.

TCRdb processed the reads anew with MiXCR; each CDR3 protein has one entry. Among some 9,000 distinct CDR3 sequences listed, 20% to 30% were seen once. The sequence came from a human patient who had a liver transplant. Some T cells here may be from the graft donor. The V gene is TRBV6-5, the J gene TRBJ2-7; perhaps TRBD1 as D (7 bases). CDR3 sequence reads: CASSYRQGGNEQYF. The CDR3 DNA reads TGTGCCAGCAGTTACAGGCAGGGGGGCAACGAGCAGTACTTC.